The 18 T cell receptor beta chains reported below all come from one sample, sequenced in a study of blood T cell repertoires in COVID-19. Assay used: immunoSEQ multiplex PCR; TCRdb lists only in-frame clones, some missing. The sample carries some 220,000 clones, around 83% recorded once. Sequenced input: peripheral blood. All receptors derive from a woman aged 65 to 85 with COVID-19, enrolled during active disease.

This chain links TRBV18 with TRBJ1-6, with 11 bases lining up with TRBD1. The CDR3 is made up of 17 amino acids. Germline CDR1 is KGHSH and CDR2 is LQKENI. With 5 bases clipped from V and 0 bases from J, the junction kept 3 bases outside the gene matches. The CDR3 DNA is TGTGCCAGCTCAAGTGGACAGGGGGCCTCCTATAATTCACCCCTCCACTTT. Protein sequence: CASSSGQGASYNSPLHF. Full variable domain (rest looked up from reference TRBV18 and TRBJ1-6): NAGVMQNPRHLVRRRGQEARLRCSPMKGHSHVYWYRQLPEEGLKFMVYLQKENIIDESGMPKERFSAEFPKEGPSILRIQQVVRGDSAAYFCASSSGQGASYNSPLHFGNGTRLTVT.

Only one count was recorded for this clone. CDR3 amino acids: CASSSGQGHSPLHF. CDR3 in DNA: TGTGCCAGCAGTTCGGGACAGGGCCATTCACCCCTCCACTTT. This sequence joins TRBV28 and TRBJ1-6; 9 bases align to TRBD1. The junction had 3 bases not matched to a gene; V was cut back by 4 bases and J by 8 bases. The CDR3 runs 14 residues. Germline CDR1 and CDR2: MDHEN and SYDVKM. The whole variable domain, filled in from reference TRBV28 and TRBJ1-6, reads DVKVTQSSRYLVKRTGEKVFLECVQDMDHENMFWYRQDPGLGLRLIYFSYDVKMKEKGDIPEGYSVSREKKERFSLILESASTNQTSMYLCASSSGQGHSPLHFGNGTRLTVT.

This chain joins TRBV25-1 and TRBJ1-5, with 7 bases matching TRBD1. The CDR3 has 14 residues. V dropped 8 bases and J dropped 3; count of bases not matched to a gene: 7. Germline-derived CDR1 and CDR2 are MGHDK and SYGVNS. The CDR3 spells CASSQTGNNQPQHF. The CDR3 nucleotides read TGTGCCAGCTCTCAGACAGGGAACAATCAGCCCCAGCATTTT. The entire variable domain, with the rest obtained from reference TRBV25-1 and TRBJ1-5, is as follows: EADIYQTPRYLVIGTGKKITLECSQTMGHDKMYWYQQDPGMELHLIHYSYGVNSTEKGDLSSESTVSRIRTEHFPLTLESARPSHTSQYLCASSQTGNNQPQHFGDGTRLSIL.

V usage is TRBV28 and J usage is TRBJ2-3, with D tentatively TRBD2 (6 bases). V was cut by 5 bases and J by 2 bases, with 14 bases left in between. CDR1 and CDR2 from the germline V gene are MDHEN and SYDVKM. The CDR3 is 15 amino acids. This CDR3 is CASSGPTDYTDTQYF. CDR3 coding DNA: TGTGCCAGCAGTGGCCCGACGGACTACACAGATACGCAGTATTTT.

CDR3 amino acids: CASSDLTYEQYF. The CDR3 region has the DNA TGTGCCAGCAGTGACCTTACCTACGAGCAGTACTTC. The chain combines TRBV25-1 with TRBJ2-7; D unresolved. CDR1 and CDR2 (germline): MGHDK, SYGVNS. V lost 3 bases and J lost 2, with 5 bases in between. The CDR3 runs 12 residues.

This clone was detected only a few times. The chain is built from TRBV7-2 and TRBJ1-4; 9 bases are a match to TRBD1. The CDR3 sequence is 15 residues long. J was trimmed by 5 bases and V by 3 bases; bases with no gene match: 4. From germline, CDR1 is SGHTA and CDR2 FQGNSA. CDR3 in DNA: TGTGCCAGCAGCTTCTCCGGGACAGGGAATGAAAAACTGTTTTTT. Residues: CASSFSGTGNEKLFF.

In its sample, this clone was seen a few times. CDR3 amino acids: CASSVEEARGELFF. The CDR3 DNA is TGTGCCAGCAGCGTAGAGGAGGCCCGCGGGGAGCTGTTTTTT. The chain employs TRBV9 and TRBJ2-2; TRBD2 is a possible D gene (5 bases). Trimming removed 0 bases at V and 7 bases at J, with 10 bases between. This CDR3 contains 14 residues. Germline lookup yields CDR1 SGDLS and CDR2 YYNGEE.

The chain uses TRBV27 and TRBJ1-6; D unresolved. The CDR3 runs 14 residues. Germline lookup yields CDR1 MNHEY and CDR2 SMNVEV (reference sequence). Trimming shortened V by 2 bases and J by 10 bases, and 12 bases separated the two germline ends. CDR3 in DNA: TGTGCCAGCAGTTTAGAAAGGGCGGGGTCACCCCTCCACTTT. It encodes CASSLERAGSPLHF.

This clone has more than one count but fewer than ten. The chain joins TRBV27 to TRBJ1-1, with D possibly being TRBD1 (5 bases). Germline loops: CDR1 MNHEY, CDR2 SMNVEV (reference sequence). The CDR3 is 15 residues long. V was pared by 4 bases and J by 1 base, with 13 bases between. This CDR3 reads CASSSKQVTNTEAFF. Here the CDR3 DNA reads TGTGCCAGCAGTTCCAAACAGGTGACGAACACTGAAGCTTTCTTT.

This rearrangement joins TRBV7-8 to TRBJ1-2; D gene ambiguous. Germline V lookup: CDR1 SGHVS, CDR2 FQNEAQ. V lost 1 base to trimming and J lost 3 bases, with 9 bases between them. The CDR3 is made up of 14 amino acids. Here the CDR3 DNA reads TGTGCCAGCAGCTTAGTCGCCGCAGACTATGGCTACACCTTC. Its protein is CASSLVAADYGYTF. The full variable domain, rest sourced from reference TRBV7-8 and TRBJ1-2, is GAGVSQSPRYKVAKRGQDVALRCDPISGHVSLFWYQQALGQGPEFLTYFQNEAQLDKSGLPSDRFFAERPEGSVSTLKIQRTQQEDSAVYLCASSLVAADYGYTFGSGTRLTVV.

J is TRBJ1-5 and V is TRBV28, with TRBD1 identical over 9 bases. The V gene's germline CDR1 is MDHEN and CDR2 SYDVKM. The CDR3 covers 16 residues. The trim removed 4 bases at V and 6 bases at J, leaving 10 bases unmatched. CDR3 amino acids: CASSSLGTGKGQPQHF. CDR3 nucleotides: TGTGCCAGCAGTTCCCTCGGGACAGGGAAGGGTCAGCCCCAGCATTTT.

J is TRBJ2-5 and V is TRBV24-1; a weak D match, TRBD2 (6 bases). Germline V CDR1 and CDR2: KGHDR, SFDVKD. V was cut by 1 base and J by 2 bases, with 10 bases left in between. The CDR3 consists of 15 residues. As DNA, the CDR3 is TGTGCCACCAGTGATTTAGGGGAGGCACAAGAGACCCAGTACTTC. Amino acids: CATSDLGEAQETQYF.

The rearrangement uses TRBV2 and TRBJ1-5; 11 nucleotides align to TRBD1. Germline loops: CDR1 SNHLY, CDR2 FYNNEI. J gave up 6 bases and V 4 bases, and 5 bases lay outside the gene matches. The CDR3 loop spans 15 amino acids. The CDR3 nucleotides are TGTGCCAGCAGTGGTGGGACAGGGGGGACTCAGCCCCAGCATTTT. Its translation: CASSGGTGGTQPQHF.

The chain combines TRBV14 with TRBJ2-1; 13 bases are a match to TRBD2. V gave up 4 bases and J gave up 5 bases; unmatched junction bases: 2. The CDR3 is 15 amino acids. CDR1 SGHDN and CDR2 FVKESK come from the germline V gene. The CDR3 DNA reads TGTGCCAGCAGCCGGACTAGCGGGGGTCACAATGAGCAGTTCTTC. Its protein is CASSRTSGGHNEQFF.

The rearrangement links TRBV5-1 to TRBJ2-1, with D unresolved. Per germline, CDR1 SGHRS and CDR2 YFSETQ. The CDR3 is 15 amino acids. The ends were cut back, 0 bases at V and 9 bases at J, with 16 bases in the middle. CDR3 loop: CASSLEPRIQSEQFF. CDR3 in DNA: TGCGCCAGCAGCTTGGAACCTAGGATTCAGAGTGAGCAGTTCTTC. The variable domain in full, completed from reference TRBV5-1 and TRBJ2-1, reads KAGVTQTPRYLIKTRGQQVTLSCSPISGHRSVSWYQQTPGQGLQFLFEYFSETQRNKGNFPGRFSGRQFSNSRSEMNVSTLELGDSALYLCASSLEPRIQSEQFFGPGTRLTVL.

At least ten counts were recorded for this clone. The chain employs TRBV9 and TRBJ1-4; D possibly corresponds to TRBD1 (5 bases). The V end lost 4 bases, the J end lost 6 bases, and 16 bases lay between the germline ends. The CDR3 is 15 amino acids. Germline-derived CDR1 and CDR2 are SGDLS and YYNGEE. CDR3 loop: CASSPRQSSDEKLFF. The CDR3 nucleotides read TGTGCCAGCAGCCCACGACAGAGCTCAGATGAAAAACTGTTTTTT.

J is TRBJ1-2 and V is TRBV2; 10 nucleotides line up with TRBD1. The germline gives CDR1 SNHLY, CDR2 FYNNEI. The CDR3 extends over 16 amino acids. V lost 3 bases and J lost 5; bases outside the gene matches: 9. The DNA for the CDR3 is TGTGCCAGCAGTGACCCTTCGACAGGGGGCTGGTATGGCTACACCTTC. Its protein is CASSDPSTGGWYGYTF. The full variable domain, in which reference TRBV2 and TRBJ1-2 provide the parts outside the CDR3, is EPEVTQTPSHQVTQMGQEVILRCVPISNHLYFYWYRQILGQKVEFLVSFYNNEISEKSEIFDDQFSVERPDGSNFTLKIRSTKLEDSAMYFCASSDPSTGGWYGYTFGSGTRLTVV.

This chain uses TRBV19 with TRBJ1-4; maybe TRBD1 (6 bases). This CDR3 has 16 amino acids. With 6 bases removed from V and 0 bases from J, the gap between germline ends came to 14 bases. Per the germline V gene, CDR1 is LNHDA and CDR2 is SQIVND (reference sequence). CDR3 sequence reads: CASSLTGGATNEKLFF. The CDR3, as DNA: TGTGCCAGTAGCCTGACAGGAGGTGCAACTAATGAAAAACTGTTTTTT.